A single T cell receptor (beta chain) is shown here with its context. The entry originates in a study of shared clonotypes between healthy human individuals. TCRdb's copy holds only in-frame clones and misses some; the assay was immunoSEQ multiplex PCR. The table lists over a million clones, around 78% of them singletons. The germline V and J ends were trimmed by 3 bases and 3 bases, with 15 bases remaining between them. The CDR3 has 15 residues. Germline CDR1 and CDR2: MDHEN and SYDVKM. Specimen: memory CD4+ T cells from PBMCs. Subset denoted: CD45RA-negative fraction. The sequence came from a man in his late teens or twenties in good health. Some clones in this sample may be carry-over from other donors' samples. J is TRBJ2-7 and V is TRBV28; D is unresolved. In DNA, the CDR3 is TGTGCCAGCAGTTTGTTCAGCAGAACCCTCTACGAGCAGTACTTC. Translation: CASSLFSRTLYEQYF.